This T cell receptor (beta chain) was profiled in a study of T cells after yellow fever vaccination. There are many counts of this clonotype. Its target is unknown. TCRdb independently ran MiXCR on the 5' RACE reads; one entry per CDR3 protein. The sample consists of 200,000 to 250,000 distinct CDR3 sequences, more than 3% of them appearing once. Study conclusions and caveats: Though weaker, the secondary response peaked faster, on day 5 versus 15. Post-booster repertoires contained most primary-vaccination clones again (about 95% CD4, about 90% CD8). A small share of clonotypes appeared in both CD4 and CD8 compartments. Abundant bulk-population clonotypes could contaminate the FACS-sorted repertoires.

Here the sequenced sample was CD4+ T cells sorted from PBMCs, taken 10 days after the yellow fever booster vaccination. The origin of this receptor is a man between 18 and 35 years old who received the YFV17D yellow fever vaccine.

The CDR3 region is CASSPRGGDTQYF. In DNA, the CDR3 is TGTGCCAGCAGCCCCAGGGGGGGGGATACGCAGTATTTT. The V gene is TRBV7-6, the J gene TRBJ2-3; D assignment may be TRBD1 or TRBD2 (7 bases each). The CDR3 runs to 13 residues. Trimming took 5 bases from V and 6 from J, leaving 12 bases between them. Per the germline V gene, CDR1 is SGHVS and CDR2 is FNYEAQ.